A selection of T cell receptor beta chains follows, all from one sample in a study of T-cell reconstitution after alpha-beta-depleted transplantation in children. Each CDR3 protein is one row after TCRdb ran MiXCR on the PCR reads. The data show 250,000 to 400,000 distinct CDR3 sequences, with around 25% seen just once and about a tenth held by the top ten. The sequences come from PBMCs, mostly from graft donor cells, collected 180 days after TCRalphabeta/CD19-depleted stem cell transplant. The receptors were gathered from a male patient between 10 and 17 years old who had a stem cell transplant for acute lymphoblastic leukemia, so the T cells may come from the graft donor. CDR3s include the opening cysteine and the closing phenylalanine or tryptophan. The order of the fields is D gene, J gene, clone size, V gene, CDR3 DNA, CDR3 protein. The D gene is left open where the match is weak. The size field is filled for only some rows; it gives once, few, many or a size class.

>.|TRBJ2-7|.|TRBV5-1
TGCGCCAGCAGTTCCCCGGGGGCGGACTACGAGCAGTACTTC
CASSSPGADYEQYF
>TRBD2|TRBJ2-1|few|TRBV5-1
TGCGCCAGCAGTCAGAGCGGGGAGGGGCACAATGAGCAGTTCTTC
CASSQSGEGHNEQFF
>TRBD1|TRBJ1-6|few|TRBV5-1
TGCGCCAGCAGCTTGGCCGGGACAGCAGATAATTCACCCCTCCACTTT
CASSLAGTADNSPLHF
>.|TRBJ1-1|.|TRBV18
TGTGCCAGCTCACCCTTTGACAGCACGATTATGAACACTGAAGCTTTCTTT
CASSPFDSTIMNTEAFF
>.|TRBJ2-1|few|TRBV29-1
TGCAGCGCAAACAGGATATACTACAATGAGCAGTTCTTC
CSANRIYYNEQFF
>.|TRBJ2-2|.|TRBV29-1
TGCAGCGTAGATCAGGAGGAGGAGAACGGGGAGCTGTTTTTT
CSVDQEEENGELFF
>.|TRBJ1-2|.|TRBV3-1
TGTGCCAGCAGCCAAGGAGGAATTAGAGCTAACTATGGCTACACCTTC
CASSQGGIRANYGYTF
>TRBD1|TRBJ1-4|.|TRBV5-1
TGCGCCAGCAGCTTGGTTGGACAGGGGACTAATGAAAAACTGTTTTTT
CASSLVGQGTNEKLFF
>.|TRBJ2-7|.|TRBV7-2
TGTGCCAGCAGCTTACCCGGGTTGAGCTACGAGCAGTACTTC
CASSLPGLSYEQYF
>TRBD1|TRBJ1-5|few|TRBV7-9
TGTGCCAGCAGTCCTACGGACAGGGGTATCAATCAGCCCCAGCATTTT
CASSPTDRGINQPQHF
>.|TRBJ2-7|.|TRBV27
TGTGCCAGCAGTTTACTAGACAGAGGTATTCGCGAGCAGTACTTC
CASSLLDRGIREQYF
>.|TRBJ1-5|.|TRBV7-9
TGTGCCAGCAGAAAGGGGTACAATCAGCCCCAGCATTTT
CASRKGYNQPQHF
>TRBD2|TRBJ2-1|few|TRBV5-1
TGCGCCAGCAGCTTGGCGGCTAGCGGGATCTATGAGCAGTTCTTC
CASSLAASGIYEQFF
>.|TRBJ2-5|.|TRBV5-1
TGCGCCAGCAGCAAAACCCCTAACGTGAGGGCCTTAGAGACCCAGTACTTC
CASSKTPNVRALETQYF
>.|TRBJ2-2|.|TRBV5-1
TGCGCCAGCAGCTTGATTCTAGAGGACACCGGGGAGCTGTTTTTT
CASSLILEDTGELFF
>.|TRBJ2-7|.|TRBV29-1
TGCAGCGTTGGAGGGGGACCCTACGAGCAGTACTTC
CSVGGGPYEQYF
>TRBD1|TRBJ2-7|many|TRBV6-5
TGTGCCAGCAGTTACGGGACAGGGCCCTACGAGCAGTACTTC
CASSYGTGPYEQYF
>TRBD1|TRBJ1-1|.|TRBV20-1
TGCAGTGCTGCCTGGGACAGGGGGGAATTATGGCGGAACACTGAAGCTTTCTTT
CSAAWDRGELWRNTEAFF
>.|TRBJ1-2|few|TRBV20-1
TGCAGTGCTAGAGACCGGGTAGCTAACTATGGCTACACCTTC
CSARDRVANYGYTF
>TRBD2|TRBJ2-2|.|TRBV4-1
TGCGCCAGCAGCTACCGAAGCGGGGGGAACGCCGGGGAGCTGTTTTTT
CASSYRSGGNAGELFF
>TRBD1|TRBJ1-2|few|TRBV20-1
TGCAGTGCCCACCAGCCGGGACAGGGGGCGGAGGGCTACACCTTC
CSAHQPGQGAEGYTF
>TRBD2|TRBJ2-1|few|TRBV27
TGTGCCAGCAGCCTGACCGGGACTAGCGGAAATAATGAGCAGTTCTTC
CASSLTGTSGNNEQFF
>TRBD1|TRBJ2-7|.|TRBV4-1
TGCGCCAGCAGCCGAAGGGCAGTGACTCCGGGACAGGGGGTCTACGAGCAGTACTTC
CASSRRAVTPGQGVYEQYF
>.|TRBJ2-4|few|TRBV24-1
TGTGCCACCAGTGATCGCAGGGGCGAAAACATTCAGTACTTC
CATSDRRGENIQYF